Listed here are 8 T cell receptor beta chains from one sample, sequenced in a study of cytotoxic CD8 clonotypes in ibrutinib-treated CLL listed by TCRdb under 2021. The method was the immunoSEQ multiplex PCR assay. Sourced from immuneACCESS, this table was stored by TCRdb with only in-frame sequences that have V and J called. A share of the clones is absent; for the studies checked, an unresolved V gene accounts for under half, and the remainder has no known explanation. Recorded for this sample are fewer than 35,000 clones; roughly three quarters of them occurred a single time. The ten most abundant clones make up 25% to 35% of the sample. This material consisted of PBMCs, taken before ibrutinib treatment. These receptors all stem from a human donor with chronic lymphocytic leukemia.

This clone was counted only a few times. The chain has TRBV28 and TRBJ2-3; TRBD2 matches 13 bases. Germline trimming cut 6 bases from V and 1 base from J; bases unmatched to any gene: 10. This CDR3 spans 18 amino acids. CDR1 MDHEN and CDR2 SYDVKM come from the germline V gene. The CDR3 nucleotides read TGTGCCAGCAGGCCATCAGCCGGGACTAGCGGGGGCACAGATACGCAGTATTTT. It codes for CASRPSAGTSGGTDTQYF.

The rearrangement uses TRBV7-2 and TRBJ1-5; D unclear. From germline, CDR1 is SGHTA and CDR2 FQGNSA. The CDR3 sequence is 16 residues long. Between the trimmed V and J ends, which lost 0 bases and 1 base, there was a span of 10 bases. Written as DNA, the CDR3 is TGTGCCAGCAGCTTAGCGCCGGGATCAAGCAATCAGCCCCAGCATTTT. Its protein product is CASSLAPGSSNQPQHF.

The J gene is TRBJ2-7, the V gene TRBV29-1; no clear D gene. V lost 4 bases and J 2 bases, leaving 12 bases between the germline ends. The germline V gene has CDR1 SQVTM and CDR2 ANQGSEA. The CDR3 extends over 13 amino acids. This CDR3 is CSVGQIRTYEQYF. The CDR3 DNA is TGCAGCGTTGGGCAGATAAGGACCTACGAGCAGTACTTC.

The rearrangement links TRBV30 to TRBJ2-1; D possibly corresponds to TRBD2 (7 bases). Germline CDR1 is GTSNPN and CDR2 is SVGIG (reference sequence). Trimming removed 1 base from V and 8 bases from J, with 18 bases in between. This CDR3 is built from 15 residues. CDR3 coding DNA: TGTGCCTGGAGTGGGCAGGGGAGGGTGATGGATGAGCAGTTCTTC. It encodes CAWSGQGRVMDEQFF.

On this clone itself: One base away lies a much larger clone, so this may be a sequencing read error. The gene calls are TRBV28 and TRBJ2-7; D is ambiguous. CDR3 length: 15 residues. Trimming left V 5 bases short and J 2 bases short, with 16 bases between. Germline CDR1 reads MDHEN; CDR2 reads SYDVKM. This CDR3 is CASSGHGERAYEQYF. CDR3 DNA sequence: TGTGCCAGCAGTGGTCATGGGGAACGGGCCTACGAGCAGTACTTC.

This chain connects TRBV19 to TRBJ1-5; D remains ambiguous. Per the germline V gene, CDR1 is LNHDA and CDR2 is SQIVND (reference sequence). The CDR3 totals 15 residues. V was shortened by 5 bases and J by 1 base, with 12 bases between the two germline ends. The CDR3 DNA is TGTGCCAGTAGTTCACTAATCCCGAGCAATCAGCCCCAGCATTTT. Translated, it gives CASSSLIPSNQPQHF.

The chain uses TRBV15 and TRBJ2-2; 10 positions agree with TRBD2. This CDR3 region has 16 residues. V trimming: 9 bases; J trimming: 3 bases; junction bases outside the gene matches: 10. Germline V gene data show CDR1 as LNHNV and CDR2 as YYDKDF (reference sequence). The CDR3 nucleotides are TGTGCCACTGGATTACTTAGCGGGAGGTACACCGGGGAGCTGTTTTTT. As protein: CATGLLSGRYTGELFF.

This clone appeared once. V is TRBV18 and J is TRBJ2-2, with 7 bases aligning to TRBD1. CDR1 and CDR2 (germline): KGHSH, LQKENI. J lost 4 bases, V lost 6 bases, and 8 bases had no gene match. CDR3 size: 15 residues. CDR3 residues: CASSATGSGTGELFF. The CDR3 DNA is TGTGCCAGCTCCGCGACAGGGTCAGGCACCGGGGAGCTGTTTTTT. The variable domain in full, with the rest retrieved from reference TRBV18 and TRBJ2-2, is NAGVMQNPRHLVRRRGQEARLRCSPMKGHSHVYWYRQLPEEGLKFMVYLQKENIIDESGMPKERFSAEFPKEGPSILRIQQVVRGDSAAYFCASSATGSGTGELFFGEGSRLTVL.